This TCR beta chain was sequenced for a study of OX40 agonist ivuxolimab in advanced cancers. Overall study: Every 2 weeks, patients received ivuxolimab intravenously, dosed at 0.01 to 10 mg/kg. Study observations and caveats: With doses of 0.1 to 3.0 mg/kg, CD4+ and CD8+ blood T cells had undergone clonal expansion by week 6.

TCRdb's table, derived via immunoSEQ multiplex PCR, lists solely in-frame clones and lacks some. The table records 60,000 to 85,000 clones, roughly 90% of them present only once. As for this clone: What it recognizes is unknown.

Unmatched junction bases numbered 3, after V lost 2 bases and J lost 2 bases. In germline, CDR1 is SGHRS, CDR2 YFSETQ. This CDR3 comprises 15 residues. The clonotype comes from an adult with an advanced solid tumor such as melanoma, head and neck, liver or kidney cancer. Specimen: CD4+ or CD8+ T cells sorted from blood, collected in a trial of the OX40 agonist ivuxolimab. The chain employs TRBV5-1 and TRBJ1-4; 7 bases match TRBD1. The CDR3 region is CASSFTGVTNEKLFF. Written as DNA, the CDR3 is TGCGCCAGCAGCTTCACAGGGGTGACTAATGAAAAACTGTTTTTT. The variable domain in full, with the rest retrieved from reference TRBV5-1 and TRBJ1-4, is KAGVTQTPRYLIKTRGQQVTLSCSPISGHRSVSWYQQTPGQGLQFLFEYFSETQRNKGNFPGRFSGRQFSNSRSEMNVSTLELGDSALYLCASSFTGVTNEKLFFGSGTQLSVL.